The 10 T cell receptor beta chains in this list originate from one sample, sequenced in a study of blood T cells in healthy people across ages. A sample-barcoded 5' primer and a J-beta primer mix were used in a second PCR of roughly 7 to 11 cycles. MiXCR was run by TCRdb on the 5' RACE reads, yielding one entry per CDR3 protein. Of over a million distinct CDR3 sequences in the sample, roughly 40% were seen once. Sequencing was done on a sample of blood. The receptors originated from a woman under 30 in good health.

Notes on this clonotype: One end of the junction is discordant with germline, which a read error may explain. The rearrangement uses TRBV5-1 and TRBJ2-7; D is possibly TRBD1 (6 bases). This CDR3 contains 13 residues. Germline CDR1 and CDR2: SGHRS and YFSETQ. CDR3 region: CASSAGQTYEQHF. CDR3 coding DNA: TGCGCCAGCAGCGCCGGACAGACCTACGAGCAGCACTTC.

The rearrangement uses TRBV5-1 and TRBJ1-6, with no clear D. Trimming shortened V by 0 bases and J by 0 bases, and 13 bases separated the two germline ends. The germline V gene encodes CDR1 SGHRS and CDR2 YFSETQ. The CDR3 totals 18 residues. The chain's CDR3 is CASSLDGRPSSYNSPLHF. In DNA form, the CDR3 reads TGCGCCAGCAGCTTGGACGGTCGGCCGAGCTCCTATAATTCACCCCTCCACTTT.

In this sample, this clonotype turned up a few times. The chain recombines TRBV12-3 or TRBV12-4 with TRBJ1-1; D is undetermined. This CDR3 is built from 12 residues. Trimming took 5 bases from V and 7 from J, leaving 11 bases between them. The CDR3 DNA reads TGTGCCAGCAGTCCTACGGGGATTGAAGCTTTCTTT. This codes for CASSPTGIEAFF.

This clonotype was found a few times. The V call is TRBV29-1, the J call TRBJ2-1, with TRBD2 matching over 8 bases. CDR3 length equals 13 residues. Germline lookup yields CDR1 SQVTM and CDR2 ANQGSEA. The V gene end was trimmed by 7 bases and the J gene end by 9 bases; junction bases not matched to a gene: 11. The CDR3 here is CSAEIAGSSEQFF. The CDR3 nucleotides are TGCAGCGCAGAGATAGCGGGGTCAAGTGAGCAGTTCTTC.

The CDR3 is CSVKALSGEETQYF. The CDR3 DNA reads as TGCAGCGTTAAAGCCCTGAGTGGGGAAGAGACCCAGTACTTC. This chain connects TRBV29-1 to TRBJ2-5; D call uncertain. The CDR3 length is 14 residues. CDR1 and CDR2 (germline): SQVTM, ANQGSEA. V was trimmed by 5 bases and J by 3 bases, leaving 16 bases between them.

The chain has TRBV6-5 and TRBJ1-4; a possible D gene is TRBD1 (6 bases). Germline V CDR1 and CDR2: MNHEY, SVGAGI. V lost 5 bases and J lost 5, with 12 bases in between. CDR3 size: 14 residues. CDR3 sequence: CASSTRTVNEKLFF. The CDR3 nucleotides are TGTGCCAGCAGTACCAGGACAGTAAATGAAAAACTGTTTTTT.

This clonotype was detected a few times. V and J are TRBV4-2 and TRBJ2-7; 10 positions match TRBD2. Per germline, CDR1 LGHNA and CDR2 YNFKEQ. The CDR3 loop spans 15 amino acids. After removal of 0 bases from V and 6 bases from J, the junction contained 5 bases not matched to a gene. For the CDR3, the DNA is TGTGCCAGCAGCCAAGAAGGTCTAGCGGGAGTCGAGCAGTACTTC. Its translation: CASSQEGLAGVEQYF.

This chain uses TRBV9 with TRBJ1-2; D remains ambiguous. Germline lookup yields CDR1 SGDLS and CDR2 YYNGEE. V shed 4 bases and J shed 0 bases, with 13 bases lying between them. The CDR3 covers 15 residues. CDR3 bases: TGTGCCAGCAGCCCACCGACAATTTCTAACTATGGCTACACCTTC. Protein: CASSPPTISNYGYTF.

V is TRBV28 and J is TRBJ1-2; D ambiguous. CDR1 MDHEN and CDR2 SYDVKM come from the germline V gene. The CDR3 is 14 amino acids. Trimming stripped 2 bases from V and 4 bases from J, with 11 bases between. The CDR3 is CASSLPYNLYGYTF. CDR3 sequence (DNA): TGTGCCAGCAGTTTACCCTATAACCTCTATGGCTACACCTTC.

This clonotype was seen many times. This chain links TRBV7-2 with TRBJ2-3; D not resolved. Per germline, CDR1 SGHTA and CDR2 FQGNSA. The CDR3 runs to 12 residues. V lost 5 bases and J lost 4, with 7 bases in between. CDR3 coding DNA: TGTGCCAGCAGCCCAGTTTCAGATACGCAGTATTTT. This codes for CASSPVSDTQYF.